These 18 T cell receptor beta chains originate from one sample sequenced in a study of blood T cell repertoires in COVID-19. Libraries were prepared by immunoSEQ multiplex PCR; TCRdb keeps only in-frame clonotypes and omits some of them. Here the sample spans 200,000 to 300,000 clones, around four fifths being singletons. Sample: peripheral blood. The receptors were sampled from a man between 60 and 75 years old with acute or convalescent COVID-19.

The rearrangement joins TRBV6-1 to TRBJ2-2; TRBD2 agrees at 11 bases. The V and J ends lost 4 bases and 7 bases, in that order; junction bases with no gene match: 8. The CDR3 length is 16 residues. CDR1 MNHNS and CDR2 SASEGT come from the germline V gene. This CDR3 is CASSGLAGGPHGELFF. The CDR3 region has the DNA TGTGCCAGCAGTGGCCTAGCGGGAGGCCCCCACGGGGAGCTGTTTTTT.

V gene TRBV27 combines with J gene TRBJ1-2; 7 bases are a match to TRBD1. CDR1 and CDR2 from the germline V gene are MNHEY and SMNVEV (reference sequence). CDR3 length: 16 amino acids. V lost 5 bases, J lost 4 bases, and 13 bases stayed unmatched. This chain's CDR3 is CASSPNQKTGFYGYTF. CDR3 coding DNA: TGTGCCAGCAGTCCTAATCAAAAGACAGGGTTCTATGGCTACACCTTC.

The chain combines TRBV5-4 with TRBJ2-5; perhaps TRBD2 as D (6 bases). This CDR3 spans 15 amino acids. The V end was cut by 0 bases, the J end by 3 bases, with 12 bases between. The V gene's germline CDR1 is SGHNT and CDR2 YYREEE (reference sequence). The CDR3 reads CASSLGPTGEETQYF. CDR3 nucleotide sequence: TGTGCCAGCAGCTTGGGACCCACGGGGGAAGAGACCCAGTACTTC.

The chain links TRBV5-1 to TRBJ2-7, with TRBD1 identical over 9 bases. V shed 3 bases and J 6 bases; nucleotides not matched to a gene: 7. Germline assignment: CDR1 SGHRS and CDR2 YFSETQ. This CDR3 comprises 14 residues. The CDR3 DNA follows: TGCGCCAGCAGCTACAGGACAGGGGAGGGCGAGCAGTACTTC. It encodes CASSYRTGEGEQYF.

The rearrangement uses TRBV5-1 and TRBJ2-2; perhaps TRBD2 as D (5 bases). V dropped 7 bases and J dropped 5 bases, with 15 bases sitting between them. Germline assignment: CDR1 SGHRS and CDR2 YFSETQ. The length of the CDR3 is 14 residues. CDR3 DNA: TGCGCCAGCTCGGGGAGCATAGGAACCGGGGAGCTGTTTTTT. Encoded protein: CASSGSIGTGELFF.

The rearrangement joins TRBV28 to TRBJ2-7, with 7 bases lining up with TRBD1. The V segment lost 5 bases and the J segment 4 bases; nucleotides outside the gene matches: 17. CDR3 length equals 17 residues. Per germline, CDR1 MDHEN and CDR2 SYDVKM. CDR3 in amino acids: CASSPWTGSPREYEQYF. In DNA, the CDR3 is TGTGCCAGCAGTCCCTGGACAGGTAGCCCTAGGGAATACGAGCAGTACTTC.

This clone came up a few times. CDR3 in DNA: TGTGCCAGCAGTTTATTCCCACAGGGGGCAATTTTTAGCGGGAGAACCTACGAGCAGTACTTC. This codes for CASSLFPQGAIFSGRTYEQYF. This chain connects TRBV28 to TRBJ2-7; TRBD1 or TRBD2 may be the D gene (9 bases each). The CDR3 is 21 amino acids. Germline assignment: CDR1 MDHEN and CDR2 SYDVKM. Trimming stripped 1 base from V and 2 bases from J, with 30 bases between.

This rearrangement joins TRBV27 to TRBJ2-7; TRBD1 matches at 7 bases. The CDR3 totals 13 residues. Germline V gene data show CDR1 as MNHEY and CDR2 as SMNVEV (reference sequence). The V gene end was trimmed by 6 bases and the J gene end by 2 bases; junction bases not matched to a gene: 4. CDR3: CASSFGQAYEQYF. CDR3 bases: TGTGCCAGCAGCTTCGGACAGGCCTACGAGCAGTACTTC.

The J gene is TRBJ2-4, the V gene TRBV5-4; maybe TRBD2 (6 bases). The V gene lost 5 bases and the J gene lost 2 bases, with 17 bases spanning the gap. The CDR3 totals 16 residues. Looked up from germline, CDR1 is SGHNT and CDR2 is YYREEE (reference sequence). The CDR3, as DNA: TGTGCCAGCAGTTTCGGGGGAGCGTATTCCAAAAACATTCAGTACTTC. This sequence encodes CASSFGGAYSKNIQYF.

The V call is TRBV5-1, the J call TRBJ2-3; D gene ambiguous. The CDR3 is 15 amino acids. Deletions cut 0 bases from V and 2 bases from J, with 10 bases between. Germline V gene sequence: CDR1 SGHRS, CDR2 YFSETQ. The CDR3 protein is CASSLGSTLTDTQYF. The CDR3 DNA follows: TGCGCCAGCAGCTTGGGTAGCACCCTCACAGATACGCAGTATTTT.

V gene TRBV13 combines with J gene TRBJ2-4; maybe TRBD1 (5 bases). V was cut by 0 bases and J by 5 bases, with 14 bases left in between. The CDR3 covers 16 residues. Germline CDR1 reads PRHDT; CDR2 reads FYEKMQ (reference sequence). The CDR3 DNA follows: TGTGCCAGCAGCTTAGGGGCTCAAGGGGTGCAAAACATTCAGTACTTC. Amino acid sequence: CASSLGAQGVQNIQYF.

The rearrangement links TRBV19 to TRBJ1-3; 7 bases fit TRBD1. The CDR3 extends over 15 amino acids. CDR1 is LNHDA and CDR2 is SQIVND in the germline V gene (reference sequence). With V trimmed by 6 bases and J by 0 bases, 5 bases remained unmatched. CDR3 in amino acids: CASRRTGLSGNTIYF. DNA of the CDR3: TGTGCCAGTAGGAGGACAGGACTCTCTGGAAACACCATATATTTT.

This clone was seen only a few times. The chain couples TRBV9 to TRBJ2-7, with D uncertain. Germline values: CDR1 SGDLS, CDR2 YYNGEE. This CDR3 region has 15 residues. V was shortened by 3 bases and J by 5 bases, with 18 bases between the two germline ends. This CDR3 reads CASSATPQNPDEQYF. Written as DNA, the CDR3 is TGTGCCAGCAGCGCCACCCCCCAGAACCCCGACGAGCAGTACTTC.

This clone was counted only a few times. V and J are TRBV11-2 and TRBJ2-1; a weak D match, TRBD1 (5 bases). V lost 0 bases, J lost 3 bases, and 9 bases lay in between. This CDR3 region has 15 residues. Germline CDR1 is SGHAT and CDR2 is FQNNGV. CDR3 sequence reads: CASSLEGVFYNEQFF. Written as DNA, the CDR3 is TGTGCCAGCAGCTTAGAAGGGGTTTTCTACAATGAGCAGTTCTTC.

The chain employs TRBV10-3 and TRBJ1-5, with unresolved D. Germline V gene lookup returns CDR1 ENHRY and CDR2 SYGVKD. CDR3 length equals 14 residues. The V end lost 0 bases, the J end lost 6 bases, and 9 bases lay between the germline ends. CDR3 amino acids: CAISESLASQPQHF. The CDR3 nucleotides are TGTGCCATCAGTGAGTCGTTGGCCTCTCAGCCCCAGCATTTT.

CDR3 in DNA: TGTGCCAGCAGCTCCCCGACTAGCCCAGTCACCGGGGAGCTGTTTTTT. Encoded protein: CASSSPTSPVTGELFF. The chain recombines TRBV9 with TRBJ2-2, with 7 bases fitting TRBD2. This CDR3 is 16 amino acids long. V was clipped by 4 bases and J by 4 bases; unmatched bases: 10. CDR1 and CDR2 from the germline V gene are SGDLS and YYNGEE.

The chain employs TRBV6-2 or TRBV6-3 and TRBJ2-7; 8 positions match TRBD2. V lost 2 bases, J lost 7 bases, and 7 bases stayed unmatched. The length of the CDR3 is 14 residues. Looked up from germline, CDR1 is MNHEY and CDR2 is SVGEGT. CDR3 residues: CASSYGAGAREQYF. CDR3 bases: TGTGCCAGCAGTTACGGAGCGGGAGCAAGAGAGCAGTACTTC.

The rearrangement uses TRBV6-5 and TRBJ2-2; D unresolved. The CDR3 extends over 14 amino acids. The V end lost 6 bases, the J end lost 4 bases, and 12 bases lay between the germline ends. Germline lookup yields CDR1 MNHEY and CDR2 SVGAGI. The DNA for the CDR3 is TGTGCCAGCAGGGTTATCGGTGGCACCGGGGAGCTGTTTTTT. Translating gives CASRVIGGTGELFF.